Below are 8 T cell receptor beta chains sequenced from a single sample in a study of long-term antiretroviral therapy in people with HIV. The assay used was immunoSEQ (version v3.0), run at survey level. The repertoire was sequenced with immunoSEQ multiplex PCR; TCRdb's copy has only in-frame clones and lacks some. The sample holds about 33,000 clones, about 96% seen once. The starting material was unsorted PBMCs, obtained 6.5 to 6.6 years after starting antiretroviral therapy. These receptors came from a man aged 25-45 years with HIV.

This clone was seen only once. The rearrangement uses TRBV5-8 and TRBJ1-5; D remains unclear. The ends were cut back, 6 bases at V and 7 bases at J, with 14 bases in the middle. The CDR3 totals 13 residues. In germline, CDR1 is SGHTS, CDR2 YDEGEE. The CDR3 spells CASTSPRDQPQHF. The CDR3 nucleotides read TGTGCCAGCACCTCCCCCCGTGACCAGCCCCAGCATTTT. Full variable domain (rest looked up from reference TRBV5-8 and TRBJ1-5): EAGVTQSPTHLIKTRGQQATLRCSPISGHTSVYWYQQALGLGLQFLLWYDEGEERNRGNFPPRFSGRQFPNYSSELNVNALELEDSALYLCASTSPRDQPQHFGDGTRLSIL.

The J gene is TRBJ2-7, the V gene TRBV27; TRBD1 agrees at 9 bases. The length of the CDR3 is 13 residues. CDR1 and CDR2 from the germline V gene are MNHEY and SMNVEV (reference sequence). Germline trimming cut 5 bases from V and 4 bases from J; bases unmatched to any gene: 3. CDR3 amino acids: CASSVGQGYEQYF. The CDR3 coding sequence is TGTGCCAGCAGTGTGGGACAGGGTTACGAGCAGTACTTC.

The chain recombines TRBV6-5 with TRBJ2-7, with D maybe TRBD1 (6 bases). CDR1 MNHEY and CDR2 SVGAGI come from the germline V gene. The CDR3 spans 14 residues. V lost 6 bases and J 4 bases, leaving 16 bases between the germline ends. Here the CDR3 reads CASSYSGTTYEQYF. CDR3 in DNA: TGTGCCAGCAGCTATTCCGGGACAACGTACGAGCAGTACTTC.

The chain has TRBV11-2 and TRBJ1-1, with 7 nucleotides matching TRBD1. Germline trimming cut 0 bases from V and 3 bases from J; bases unmatched to any gene: 4. Germline CDR1 reads SGHAT; CDR2 reads FQNNGV. This CDR3 has 15 residues. CDR3 in DNA: TGTGCCAGCAGCTTAGAAGACAGGGCTTACACTGAAGCTTTCTTT. This gives the protein CASSLEDRAYTEAFF.

V usage is TRBV7-9 and J usage is TRBJ1-1; possibly TRBD1 for D (5 bases). V lost 5 bases to trimming and J lost 6 bases, with 10 bases between them. CDR1 and CDR2 (germline): SEHNR, FQNEAQ (reference sequence). The CDR3 covers 12 residues. CDR3 sequence reads: CASSHQGAEAFF. The CDR3 nucleotides read TGTGCCAGCAGCCATCAGGGAGCTGAAGCTTTCTTT.

This sequence joins TRBV19 and TRBJ2-2; no clear D. V dropped 6 bases and J dropped 1 base, with 9 bases sitting between them. Germline CDR1 LNHDA, CDR2 SQIVND (reference sequence). This CDR3 comprises 14 residues. CDR3 region: CASRILRNTGELFF. The CDR3, as DNA: TGTGCCAGTAGAATACTACGGAACACCGGGGAGCTGTTTTTT. The variable domain in full, with the rest retrieved from reference TRBV19 and TRBJ2-2, is DGGITQSPKYLFRKEGQNVTLSCEQNLNHDAMYWYRQDPGQGLRLIYYSQIVNDFQKGDIAEGYSVSREKKESFPLTVTSAQKNPTAFYLCASRILRNTGELFFGEGSRLTVL.

The chain is built from TRBV15 and TRBJ2-1, with D possibly being TRBD1 (7 bases). Germline CDR1 LNHNV, CDR2 YYDKDF (reference sequence). Trimming cost V 1 base and J 3 bases, with 13 bases left between them. The CDR3 runs to 16 residues. CDR3 sequence: CATSRVGQGGYNEQFF. Here the CDR3 DNA reads TGTGCCACCAGCAGAGTGGGGCAGGGGGGCTACAATGAGCAGTTCTTC.

Comment on this clone: A read error may account for a junction end that differs from germline. The genes are TRBV7-7 and TRBJ2-2, with D possibly TRBD2 on 6 matching bases. Germline-derived CDR1 and CDR2 are SSHAT and FNYEAQ (reference sequence). The CDR3 has 16 amino acids. The CDR3 DNA reads as TGTGCTAGCAGCTTATCAGATCCGGGGGTCGCCGGGGAGCTGTTTTTT. Amino acids: CASSLSDPGVAGELFF.